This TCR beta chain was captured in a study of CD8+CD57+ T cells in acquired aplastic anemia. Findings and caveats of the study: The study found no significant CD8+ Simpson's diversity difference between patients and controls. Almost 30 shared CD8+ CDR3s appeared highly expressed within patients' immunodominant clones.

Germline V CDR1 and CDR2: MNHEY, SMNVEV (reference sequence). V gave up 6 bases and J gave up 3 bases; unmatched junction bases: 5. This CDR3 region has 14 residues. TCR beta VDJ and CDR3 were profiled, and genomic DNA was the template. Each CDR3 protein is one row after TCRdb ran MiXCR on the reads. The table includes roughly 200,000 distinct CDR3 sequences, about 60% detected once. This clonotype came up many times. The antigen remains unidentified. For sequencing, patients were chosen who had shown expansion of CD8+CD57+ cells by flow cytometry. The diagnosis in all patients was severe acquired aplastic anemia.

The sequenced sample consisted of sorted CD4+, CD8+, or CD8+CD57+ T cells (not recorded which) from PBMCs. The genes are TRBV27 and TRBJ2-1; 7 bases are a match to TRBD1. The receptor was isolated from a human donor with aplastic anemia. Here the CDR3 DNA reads TGTGCCAGCAGGCCGGGACAGCTCTACAATGAGCAGTTCTTC. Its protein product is CASRPGQLYNEQFF.